Listed below are T cell receptor beta chains from one sample, sequenced in a study of blood T cell repertoires in COVID-19. Using immunoSEQ multiplex PCR, the repertoire was profiled, and TCRdb retains in-frame clones only, with some absent. The repertoire holds hundreds of thousands of clones, with approximately 87% as singletons. Sequencing was carried out using PBMCs or T cells enriched from blood (not recorded which). The receptors derive from a woman between 45 and 65 years old in a cohort exposed to, infected with or recovered from COVID-19 (not recorded which). The CDR3 runs from the conserved cysteine through the conserved F or W. A D gene is named only where the DNA matches it firmly. Expanded clones are given a class, and other clones once, few, many or no size at all.

abundance: -; d_gene: TRBD1; v_gene: TRBV6-5; j_gene: TRBJ2-7; CDR3nt: TGTGCCAGCAGTTACTCGTACAGGGGAACCTACGAGCAGTACTTC; CDR3aa: CASSYSYRGTYEQYF
abundance: -; d_gene: -; v_gene: TRBV9; j_gene: TRBJ2-6; CDR3nt: TGTGCCAGCAGCGTAATGGGTGGGCGAGGGGCCAACGTCCTGACTTTC; CDR3aa: CASSVMGGRGANVLTF
abundance: -; d_gene: TRBD1; v_gene: TRBV25-1; j_gene: TRBJ2-3; CDR3nt: TGTGCCAGCAGTAGCTTCGGGACAGGGGGCACAGATACGCAGTATTTT; CDR3aa: CASSSFGTGGTDTQYF
abundance: -; d_gene: -; v_gene: TRBV15; j_gene: TRBJ1-2; CDR3nt: TGTGCCACCAGCAGAGCGGGGGGCTCCTATGGCTACACCTTC; CDR3aa: CATSRAGGSYGYTF
abundance: -; d_gene: -; v_gene: TRBV11-2; j_gene: TRBJ1-4; CDR3nt: TGTGCCAGCAGCAGCCGGGCCTCTGAGGGAAAACTGTTTTTT; CDR3aa: CASSSRASEGKLFF
abundance: few; d_gene: -; v_gene: TRBV24-1; j_gene: TRBJ2-7; CDR3nt: TGTGCCACCAGTGTGGGCAACTCCTACGAGCAGTACTTC; CDR3aa: CATSVGNSYEQYF
abundance: -; d_gene: -; v_gene: TRBV19; j_gene: TRBJ2-2; CDR3nt: TGTGCCAGTAGTATCGCCGGATGGGGCGTCGGGGAGCTGTTTTTT; CDR3aa: CASSIAGWGVGELFF
abundance: -; d_gene: TRBD1; v_gene: TRBV7-8; j_gene: TRBJ1-5; CDR3nt: TGTGCCAGCAGCGTCCGGGACAGCGCTAGCAATCAGCCCCAGCATTTT; CDR3aa: CASSVRDSASNQPQHF
abundance: -; d_gene: TRBD1; v_gene: TRBV7-2; j_gene: TRBJ2-4; CDR3nt: TGTGCCAGCAGCTTAGCGCCAGGGGGCGGTCAAAACATTCAGTACTTC; CDR3aa: CASSLAPGGGQNIQYF
abundance: -; d_gene: -; v_gene: TRBV18; j_gene: TRBJ1-3; CDR3nt: TGTGCCAGCACACCAATCACGGGTTGGAATTCTGGAAACACCATATATTTT; CDR3aa: CASTPITGWNSGNTIYF
abundance: -; d_gene: TRBD1; v_gene: TRBV4-3; j_gene: TRBJ2-7; CDR3nt: TGCGCCAGCAGTAGGGGGGACAGGGGGACCTACGAGCAGTACTTC; CDR3aa: CASSRGDRGTYEQYF
abundance: -; d_gene: -; v_gene: TRBV7-9; j_gene: TRBJ1-2; CDR3nt: TGTGCCAGCAGAAGTGCGGGGGGCTATGGCTACACCTTC; CDR3aa: CASRSAGGYGYTF
abundance: -; d_gene: TRBD1; v_gene: TRBV19; j_gene: TRBJ1-1; CDR3nt: TGTGCCAGTAGTATGAGGGACAGGGGGCCTGAAGCTTTCTTT; CDR3aa: CASSMRDRGPEAFF
abundance: -; d_gene: -; v_gene: TRBV19; j_gene: TRBJ2-7; CDR3nt: TGTGCCAGTAGTATAGGGCAGGGTGGGATCTACGAGCAGTACTTC; CDR3aa: CASSIGQGGIYEQYF
abundance: -; d_gene: -; v_gene: TRBV4-1; j_gene: TRBJ2-7; CDR3nt: TGCGCCAGCAGCCAAGAATTGACAGTCGAGCAGTACTTC; CDR3aa: CASSQELTVEQYF
abundance: -; d_gene: -; v_gene: TRBV5-4; j_gene: TRBJ1-2; CDR3nt: TGTGCCGGAGGGGCGGGGGGCGCAGGTCGCGACTATGGCTACACCTTC; CDR3aa: CAGGAGGAGRDYGYTF
abundance: -; d_gene: -; v_gene: TRBV7-2; j_gene: TRBJ2-7; CDR3nt: TGTGCCAGCAGCTCCGTAAGGGGCGGCGAGCAGTACTTC; CDR3aa: CASSSVRGGEQYF
abundance: -; d_gene: -; v_gene: TRBV28; j_gene: TRBJ1-5; CDR3nt: TGTGCCAGCAGTTTACCTCCAGGGTCGAGCAATCAGCCCCAGCATTTT; CDR3aa: CASSLPPGSSNQPQHF
abundance: -; d_gene: -; v_gene: TRBV6-5; j_gene: TRBJ1-1; CDR3nt: TGTGCCATACAGGACAGCTTGAACACTGAAGCTTTCTTT; CDR3aa: CAIQDSLNTEAFF
abundance: -; d_gene: -; v_gene: TRBV5-4; j_gene: TRBJ1-1; CDR3nt: TGTGCCAGCAGCTTGGTTAGGAACACTGAAGCTTTCTTT; CDR3aa: CASSLVRNTEAFF
abundance: few; d_gene: -; v_gene: TRBV4-1; j_gene: TRBJ2-2; CDR3nt: TGCGCCAGCAGCCAAGATAGGCAGGCTGCCGGGGAGCTGTTTTTT; CDR3aa: CASSQDRQAAGELFF